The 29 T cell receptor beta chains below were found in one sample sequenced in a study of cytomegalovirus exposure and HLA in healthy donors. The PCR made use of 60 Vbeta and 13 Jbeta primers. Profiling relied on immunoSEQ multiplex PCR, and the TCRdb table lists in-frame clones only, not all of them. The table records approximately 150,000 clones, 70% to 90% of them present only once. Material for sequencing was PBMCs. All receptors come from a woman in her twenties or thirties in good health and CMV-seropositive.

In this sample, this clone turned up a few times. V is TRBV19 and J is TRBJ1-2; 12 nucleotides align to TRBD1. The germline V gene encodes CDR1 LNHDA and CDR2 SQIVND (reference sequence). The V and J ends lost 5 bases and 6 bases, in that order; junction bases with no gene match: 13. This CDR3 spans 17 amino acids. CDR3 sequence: CASSRRPGQGAAHGYTF. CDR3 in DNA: TGTGCCAGTAGTCGCCGCCCGGGACAGGGGGCGGCTCATGGCTACACCTTC.

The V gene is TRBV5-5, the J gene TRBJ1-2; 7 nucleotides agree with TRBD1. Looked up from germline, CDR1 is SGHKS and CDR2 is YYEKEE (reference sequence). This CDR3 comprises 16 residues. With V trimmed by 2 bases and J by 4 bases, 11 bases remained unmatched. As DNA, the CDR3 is TGTGCCAGCAGCTTAGACAGGGCCCTCTCTTCCTATGGCTACACCTTC. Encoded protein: CASSLDRALSSYGYTF.

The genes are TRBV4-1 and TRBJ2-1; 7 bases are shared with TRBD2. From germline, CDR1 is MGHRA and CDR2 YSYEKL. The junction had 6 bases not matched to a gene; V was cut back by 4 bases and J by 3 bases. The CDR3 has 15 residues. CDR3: CASSRLAGGYNEQFF. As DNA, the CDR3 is TGCGCCAGCAGCCGACTAGCTGGGGGCTACAATGAGCAGTTCTTC.

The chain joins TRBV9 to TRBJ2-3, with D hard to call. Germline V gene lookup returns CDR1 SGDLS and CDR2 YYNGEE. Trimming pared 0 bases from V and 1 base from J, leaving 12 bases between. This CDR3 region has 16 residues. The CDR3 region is CASSVDGPSGTDTQYF. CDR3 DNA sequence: TGTGCCAGCAGCGTAGACGGTCCTTCGGGCACAGATACGCAGTATTTT.

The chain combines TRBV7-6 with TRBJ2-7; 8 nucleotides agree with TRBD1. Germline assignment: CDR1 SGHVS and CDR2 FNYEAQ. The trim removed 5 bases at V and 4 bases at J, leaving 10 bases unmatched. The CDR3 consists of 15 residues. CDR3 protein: CASSPGQGYWYEQYF. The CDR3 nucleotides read TGTGCCAGCAGCCCCGGACAGGGTTATTGGTACGAGCAGTACTTC. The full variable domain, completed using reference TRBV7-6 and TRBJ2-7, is GAGVSQSPRYKVTKRGQDVALRCDPISGHVSLYWYRQALGQGPEFLTYFNYEAQQDKSGLPNDRFSAERPEGSISTLTIQRTEQRDSAMYRCASSPGQGYWYEQYFGPGTRLTVT.

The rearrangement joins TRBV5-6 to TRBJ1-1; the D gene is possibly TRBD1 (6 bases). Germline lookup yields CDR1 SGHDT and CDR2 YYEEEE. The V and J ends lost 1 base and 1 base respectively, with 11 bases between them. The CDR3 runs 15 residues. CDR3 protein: CASSLQGSPNTEAFF. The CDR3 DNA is TGTGCCAGCAGCTTGCAGGGGTCGCCGAACACTGAAGCTTTCTTT.

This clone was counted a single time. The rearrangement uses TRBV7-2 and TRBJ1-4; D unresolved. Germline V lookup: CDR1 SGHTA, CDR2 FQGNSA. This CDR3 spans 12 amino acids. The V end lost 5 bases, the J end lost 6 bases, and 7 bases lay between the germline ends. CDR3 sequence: CASSLIHEKLFF. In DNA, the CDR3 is TGTGCCAGCAGCCTTATCCATGAAAAACTGTTTTTT.

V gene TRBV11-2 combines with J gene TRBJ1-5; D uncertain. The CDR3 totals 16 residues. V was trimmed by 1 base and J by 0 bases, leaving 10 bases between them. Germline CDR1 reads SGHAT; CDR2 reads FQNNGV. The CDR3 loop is CASSLVEAYSNQPQHF. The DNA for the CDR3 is TGTGCCAGCAGCTTAGTTGAGGCCTATAGCAATCAGCCCCAGCATTTT.

The CDR3 nucleotides read TGTGCCAGCACGGTCGCGGAGGGAGGGGTCAATGAGCAGTTCTTC. It codes for CASTVAEGGVNEQFF. The chain links TRBV4-2 to TRBJ2-1, with 7 bases identical to TRBD2. With 7 bases clipped from V and 6 bases from J, the junction kept 12 bases outside the gene matches. The CDR3 is 15 residues long. Germline V gene lookup returns CDR1 LGHNA and CDR2 YNFKEQ.

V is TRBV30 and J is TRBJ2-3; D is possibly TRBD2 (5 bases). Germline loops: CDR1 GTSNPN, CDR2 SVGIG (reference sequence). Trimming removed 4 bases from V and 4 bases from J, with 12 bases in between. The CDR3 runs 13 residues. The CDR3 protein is CAWTRGNPDTQYF. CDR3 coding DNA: TGTGCCTGGACTCGAGGGAACCCAGATACGCAGTATTTT.

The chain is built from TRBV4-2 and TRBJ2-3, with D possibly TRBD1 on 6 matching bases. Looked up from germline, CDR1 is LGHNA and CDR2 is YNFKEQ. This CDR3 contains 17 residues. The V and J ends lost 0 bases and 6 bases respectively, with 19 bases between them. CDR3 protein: CASSQDWNGGLTDTQYF. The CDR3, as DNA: TGTGCCAGCAGCCAAGACTGGAATGGGGGCCTCACGGATACGCAGTATTTT.

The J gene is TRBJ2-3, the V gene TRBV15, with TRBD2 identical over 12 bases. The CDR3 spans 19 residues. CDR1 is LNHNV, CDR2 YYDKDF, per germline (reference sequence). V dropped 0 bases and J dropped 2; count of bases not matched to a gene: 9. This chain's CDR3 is CATSRDARTSGDNTDTQYF. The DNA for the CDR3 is TGTGCCACCAGCAGAGATGCTAGGACTAGCGGGGACAACACAGATACGCAGTATTTT.

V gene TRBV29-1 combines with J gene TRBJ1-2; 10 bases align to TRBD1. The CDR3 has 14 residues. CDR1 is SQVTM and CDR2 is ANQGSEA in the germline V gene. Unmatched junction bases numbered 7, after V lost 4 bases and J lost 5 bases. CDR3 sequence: CSVAGQGVRYGYTF. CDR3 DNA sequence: TGCAGCGTTGCCGGACAGGGGGTGAGGTATGGCTACACCTTC.

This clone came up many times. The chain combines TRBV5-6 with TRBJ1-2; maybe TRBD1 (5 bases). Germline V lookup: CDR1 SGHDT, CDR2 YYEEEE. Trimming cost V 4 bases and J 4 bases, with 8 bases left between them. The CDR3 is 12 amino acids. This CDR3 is CASSVDTYGYTF. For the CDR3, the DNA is TGTGCCAGCAGCGTGGACACCTATGGCTACACCTTC.

The CDR3 region is CASSPFEGGSYGYTF. The CDR3 coding sequence is TGTGCCAGCTCACCATTTGAGGGTGGAAGTTATGGCTACACCTTC. The chain is built from TRBV18 and TRBJ1-2; no definite D call. The CDR3 spans 15 residues. V was cut by 2 bases and J by 5 bases, with 15 bases left in between. CDR1 is KGHSH, CDR2 LQKENI, per germline.

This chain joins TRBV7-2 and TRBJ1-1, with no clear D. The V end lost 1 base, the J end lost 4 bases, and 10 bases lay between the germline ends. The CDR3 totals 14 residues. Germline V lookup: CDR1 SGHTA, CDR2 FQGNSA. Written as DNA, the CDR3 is TGTGCCAGCAGCTTAGTTGTAGTTGGCACTGAAGCTTTCTTT. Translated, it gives CASSLVVVGTEAFF.

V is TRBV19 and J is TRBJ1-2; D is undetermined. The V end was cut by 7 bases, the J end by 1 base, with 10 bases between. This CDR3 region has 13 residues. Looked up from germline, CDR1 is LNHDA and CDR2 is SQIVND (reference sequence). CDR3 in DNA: TGTGCCAGTAACCCCACAAATAACTATGGCTACACCTTC. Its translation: CASNPTNNYGYTF.

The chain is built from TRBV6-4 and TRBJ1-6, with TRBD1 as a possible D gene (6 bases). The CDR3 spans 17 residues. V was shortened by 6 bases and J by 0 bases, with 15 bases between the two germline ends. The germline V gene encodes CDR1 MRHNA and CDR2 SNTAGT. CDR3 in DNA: TGTGCCAGCAGCCTGGGACACCCGAGCTCCTATAATTCACCCCTCCACTTT. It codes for CASSLGHPSSYNSPLHF.

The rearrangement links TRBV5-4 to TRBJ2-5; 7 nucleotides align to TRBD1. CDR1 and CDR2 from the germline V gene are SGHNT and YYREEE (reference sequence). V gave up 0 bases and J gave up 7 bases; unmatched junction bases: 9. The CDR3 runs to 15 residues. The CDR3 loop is CASSLGQGRDGTQYF. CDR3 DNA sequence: TGTGCCAGCAGCTTGGGACAGGGTCGGGATGGGACCCAGTACTTC.

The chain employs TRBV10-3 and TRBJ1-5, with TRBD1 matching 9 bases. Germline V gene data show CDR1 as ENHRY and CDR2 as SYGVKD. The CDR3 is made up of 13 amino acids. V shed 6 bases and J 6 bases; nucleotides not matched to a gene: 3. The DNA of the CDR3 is TGTGCCATCAGGGACAGGGGAGGTCAGCCCCAGCATTTT. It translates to CAIRDRGGQPQHF.

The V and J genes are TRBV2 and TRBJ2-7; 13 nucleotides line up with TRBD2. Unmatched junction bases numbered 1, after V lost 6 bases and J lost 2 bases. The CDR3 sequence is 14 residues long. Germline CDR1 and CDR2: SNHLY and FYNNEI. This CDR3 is CASSGTSGAYEQYF. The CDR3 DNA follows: TGTGCCAGCAGCGGGACTAGCGGGGCCTACGAGCAGTACTTC. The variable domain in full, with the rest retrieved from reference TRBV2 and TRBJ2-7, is EPEVTQTPSHQVTQMGQEVILRCVPISNHLYFYWYRQILGQKVEFLVSFYNNEISEKSEIFDDQFSVERPDGSNFTLKIRSTKLEDSAMYFCASSGTSGAYEQYFGPGTRLTVT.

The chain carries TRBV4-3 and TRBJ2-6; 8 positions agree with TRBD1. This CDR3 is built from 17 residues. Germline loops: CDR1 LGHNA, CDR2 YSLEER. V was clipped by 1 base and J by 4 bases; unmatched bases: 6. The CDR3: CASSQGQGASGANVLTF. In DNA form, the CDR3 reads TGCGCCAGCAGCCAAGGTCAGGGGGCGTCAGGGGCCAACGTCCTGACTTTC.

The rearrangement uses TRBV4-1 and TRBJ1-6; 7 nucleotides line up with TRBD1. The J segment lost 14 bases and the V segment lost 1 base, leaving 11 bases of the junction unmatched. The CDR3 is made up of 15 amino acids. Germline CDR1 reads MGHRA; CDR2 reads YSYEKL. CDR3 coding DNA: TGCGCCAGCAGCCAAGGTCGGGACAGAAGTACGTCCCTCCACTTT. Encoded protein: CASSQGRDRSTSLHF.

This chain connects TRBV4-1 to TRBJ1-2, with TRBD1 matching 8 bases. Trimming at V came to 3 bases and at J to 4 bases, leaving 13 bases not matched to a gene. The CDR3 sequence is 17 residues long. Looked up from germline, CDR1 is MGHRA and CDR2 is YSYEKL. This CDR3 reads CASSHPGQAAKSYGYTF. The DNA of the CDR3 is TGCGCCAGCAGCCACCCGGGACAGGCAGCGAAGAGCTATGGCTACACCTTC.

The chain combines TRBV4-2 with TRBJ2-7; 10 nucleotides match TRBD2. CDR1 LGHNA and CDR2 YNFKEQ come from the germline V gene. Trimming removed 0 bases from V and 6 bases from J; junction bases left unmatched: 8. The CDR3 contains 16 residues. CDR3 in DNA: TGTGCCAGCAGCCAAGATTGGAGCGGGGGGGCTTTCGAGCAGTACTTC. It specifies CASSQDWSGGAFEQYF.

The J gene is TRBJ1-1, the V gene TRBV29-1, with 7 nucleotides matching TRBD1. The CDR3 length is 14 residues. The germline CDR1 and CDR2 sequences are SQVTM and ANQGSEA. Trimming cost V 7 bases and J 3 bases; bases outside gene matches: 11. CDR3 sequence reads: CSGTDRSVYTEAFF. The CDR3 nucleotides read TGCAGCGGGACGGACAGGTCTGTATACACTGAAGCTTTCTTT. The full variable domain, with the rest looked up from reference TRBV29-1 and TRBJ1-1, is SAVISQKPSRDICQRGTSLTIQCQVDSQVTMMFWYRQQPGQSLTLIATANQGSEATYESGFVIDKFPISRPNLTFSTLTVSNMSPEDSSIYLCSGTDRSVYTEAFFGQGTRLTVV.

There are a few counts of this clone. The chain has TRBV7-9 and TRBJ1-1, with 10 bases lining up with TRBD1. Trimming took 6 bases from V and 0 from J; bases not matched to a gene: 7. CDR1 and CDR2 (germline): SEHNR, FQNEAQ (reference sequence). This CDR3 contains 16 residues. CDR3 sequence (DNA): TGTGCCAGCAGGACCGGGACAGGGGAAATGAACACTGAAGCTTTCTTT. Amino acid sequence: CASRTGTGEMNTEAFF.

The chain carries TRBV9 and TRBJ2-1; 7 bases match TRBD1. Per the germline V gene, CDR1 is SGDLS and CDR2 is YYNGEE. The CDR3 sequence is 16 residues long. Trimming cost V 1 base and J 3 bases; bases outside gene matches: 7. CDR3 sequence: CASSVQTGNFYNEQFF. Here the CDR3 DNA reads TGTGCCAGCAGCGTACAGACAGGGAATTTCTACAATGAGCAGTTCTTC.

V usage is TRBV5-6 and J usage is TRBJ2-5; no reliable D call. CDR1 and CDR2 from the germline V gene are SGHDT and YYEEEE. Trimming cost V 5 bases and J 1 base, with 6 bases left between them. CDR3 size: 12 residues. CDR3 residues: CASRCGQETQYF. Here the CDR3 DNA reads TGTGCCAGCAGGTGCGGCCAAGAGACCCAGTACTTC.